This TCR beta chain was sequenced during a study of T cell responses to AZD1222 COVID-19 vaccine. V was cut by 6 bases and J by 0 bases, with 9 bases left in between. CDR3 length: 14 residues. Germline V gene lookup returns CDR1 MNHEY and CDR2 SVGAGI. Data came from immunoSEQ multiplex PCR; TCRdb stores just in-frame clones and leaves some out. The sample lists more than 95,000 clones, about 88% seen once, with less than 9.5% in the top ten. Sequencing was performed on peripheral blood, taken on day 0 of AZD1222 vaccination. This clonotype originated in an adult in good health. This chain links TRBV6-5 with TRBJ1-3; D is uncertain. CDR3 sequence: CASRLASSGNTIYF. The CDR3 bases are TGTGCCAGCAGGTTAGCCAGCTCTGGAAACACCATATATTTT.